This TCR beta chain was sequenced in a study of cytomegalovirus exposure and HLA in healthy donors. Study results and caveats: Donors belonging to an Asian-associated ancestry cluster reportedly showed fewer N-insertions in productive TCRs than the approximately 700-donor mean, according to what a later analysis found.

V trimming: 6 bases; J trimming: 0 bases; junction bases outside the gene matches: 6. Germline V gene data show CDR1 as GTSNPN and CDR2 as SVGIG (reference sequence). CDR3 size: 14 residues. Turning to this clone: The antigen is not known.

Participants comprised healthy donors of bone marrow. Primers: 60 Vbeta forward and 13 Jbeta reverse. TCRdb keeps only in-frame clones here, not all; method: immunoSEQ multiplex PCR. The sample comprises about 130,000 clones, around 80% of which are singletons, and approximately 1.6% rests with the top ten. Input material: PBMCs. The TCR was taken from a woman aged 18-29 years in good health and CMV-seronegative. This chain joins TRBV30 and TRBJ2-3; 7 nucleotides align to TRBD2. CDR3 region: CACKSGVSTDTQYF. The CDR3 nucleotides are TGTGCCTGCAAAAGCGGGGTTAGCACAGATACGCAGTATTTT.